This T cell receptor beta chain was recovered during a study of resident and recirculating memory T cells in vitiligo. About the research overall: Samples were epidermis from two lesional and two nonlesional sites, plus PBMCs. Broader study findings: Sequences differed between biopsy sites and patients, suggesting private specificity.

Remarks on this clone: Its antigen is not identified.

Profiling relied on immunoSEQ multiplex PCR, and the TCRdb table lists in-frame clones only, not all of them. The data hold 65,000 to 80,000 clones, with around 92% observed a single time. With 6 bases clipped from V and 1 base from J, the junction kept 6 bases outside the gene matches. In germline, CDR1 is SNHLY, CDR2 FYNNEI. The CDR3 loop spans 14 amino acids. The specimen sequenced was blood. This TCR came from a male donor with vitiligo. This chain links TRBV2 with TRBJ2-7; 7 bases line up with TRBD1. The CDR3 is CASRSDRDSYEQYF. For the CDR3, the DNA is TGTGCCAGCAGGAGCGACAGGGATTCCTACGAGCAGTACTTC.